This T cell receptor beta chain stems from a study of Graves' ophthalmopathy and Graves' hyperthyroidism. Across the study: Prior to any treatment, peripheral blood was collected at the time of initial diagnosis. General study findings and limits: Researchers report that a 13-signature model separated ophthalmopathy from stable hyperthyroidism, posting about 88% sensitivity and roughly 81% specificity. The blood repertoire also included most expanded thyroid clonotypes above 0.001 frequency.

Regarding this clonotype: As yet, its antigen is unknown.

None of the included patients had other autoimmune diseases, uncontrolled infections, pregnancy or lactation, as these led to exclusion. RNA transcripts were the source from which TCR beta CDR3 regions were amplified. Second-round multiplex PCR came after a first-round RT-PCR that employed HTBI primers. TCRdb re-called the multiplex PCR reads with MiXCR, one entry per CDR3 protein. The sample shows about 220,000 distinct CDR3 sequences, under 25% of them seen only once. Germline-derived CDR1 and CDR2 are SGHKS and YYEKEE (reference sequence). V shed 1 base and J shed 7 bases, with 21 bases lying between them. The CDR3 runs 16 residues.

Sequencing was carried out using peripheral blood. The source of this sequence is a woman aged 45-60 years with Graves' ophthalmopathy. The chain uses TRBV5-5 and TRBJ2-7; possible D gene TRBD2, 5 bases. CDR3 DNA: TGTGCCAGCAGCTTGACGAGTAACGAGGGCACTAATGAGCAGTACTTC. Translation: CASSLTSNEGTNEQYF. Combining the CDR3 with reference TRBV5-5 and TRBJ2-7 gives the whole variable domain DAGVTQSPTHLIKTRGQQVTLRCSPISGHKSVSWYQQVLGQGPQFIFQYYEKEERGRGNFPDRFSARQFPNYSSELNVNALLLGDSALYLCASSLTSNEGTNEQYFGPGTRLTVT.